The source of this T cell receptor (beta chain) is a study of regulatory T cells in long-lasting Graves disease. Time point here: newly diagnosed GD, antithyroid drugs for less than 3 months. PBMC-extracted RNA yielded the TCR library. Whole-study results and caveats: Among samples with persistent disease, TRBV28, TRBJ1-2 and TRBJ2-5 were favored.

With iRepertoire HTBI primers and Arm-PCR of CDR3 regions, TCR beta libraries were built. Each CDR3 protein is one row after TCRdb ran MiXCR on the multiplex PCR reads. The table includes about 500,000 distinct CDR3 sequences, about 12% detected once. V was pared by 6 bases and J by 1 base, with 9 bases between. This CDR3 is built from 14 residues. CDR1 and CDR2 from the germline V gene are MDHEN and SYDVKM. This clonotype was recorded many times. Its antigen is not known. The sample also formed part of further work on T cells in Graves' hyperthyroidism and ophthalmopathy. That source notes: Clinical symptoms, serum thyroxine, TRAb, thyroid ultrasound and orbital computed tomography established diagnosis. TCR CDR3 regions were first amplified by RT-PCR with HTBI primers.

This TCR was sampled from a woman between 25 and 40 years old with Graves disease. The material sequenced was peripheral blood mononuclear cells (PBMCs), taken at new diagnosis, from a patient treated with antithyroid drugs. This chain links TRBV28 with TRBJ2-2; D remains ambiguous. Here the CDR3 reads CASSLYKNTGELFF. For the CDR3, the DNA is TGTGCCAGCAGCCTGTACAAGAACACCGGGGAGCTGTTTTTT. The variable domain in full, with the rest retrieved from reference TRBV28 and TRBJ2-2, is DVKVTQSSRYLVKRTGEKVFLECVQDMDHENMFWYRQDPGLGLRLIYFSYDVKMKEKGDIPEGYSVSREKKERFSLILESASTNQTSMYLCASSLYKNTGELFFGEGSRLTVL.